These 22 T cell receptor beta chains were sequenced from one sample in a study of tumor-infiltrating lymphocytes in primary liver carcinoma. With a constant-region primer, TCR beta cDNA was made from approximately 500 ng of total RNA. Amplification in three nested multiplex PCR rounds with slightly modified ARM-PCR gave rise to TCR beta libraries. Two initial PCR rounds of about 11 cycles each paired TRBV1-TRBV30 forward primers with a C-beta reverse primer. In TCRdb, the multiplex PCR reads were re-called with MiXCR into one record per CDR3 protein. Of tens of thousands of distinct CDR3 sequences in the sample, roughly 80% were seen once. Extraction of RNA together with DNA used about 17-30 mg of unsorted bulk tissue. Sequenced sample: tumor-adjacent normal liver tissue. The receptors here all came from a middle-aged man with primary liver carcinoma and hepatitis B virus infection.

On this clonotype itself: The final CDR3 position lacks the conserved phenylalanine or tryptophan, pointing to a likely read error. The chain couples TRBV12-3 or TRBV12-4 to TRBJ1-5, with 9 nucleotides matching TRBD1. This CDR3 spans 14 amino acids. CDR3 DNA: TGTGCCAGCAATAGACAGGGGGTTCAACAGCTCCAGCATTTA. This sequence encodes CASNRQGVQQLQHL.

Comment on this clonotype: The conserved phenylalanine or tryptophan normally closing the CDR3 is absent here, so this likely arose from a read error. The rearrangement links TRBV7-9 to TRBJ2-7; 8 bases match TRBD1. Germline V gene sequence: CDR1 SEHNR, CDR2 FQNEAQ (reference sequence). The CDR3 consists of 16 residues. The CDR3 sequence: CASSLWEQGDGYGQYL. The CDR3 DNA sequence: TGTGCCAGCAGCTTATGGGAACAGGGGGACGGCTACGGGCAGTACCTC.

For this clonotype: One junction end does not reproduce the germline sequence, and a read error may be involved. J is TRBJ2-4 and V is TRBV11-2, with D maybe TRBD1 (6 bases). Germline values: CDR1 SGHAT, CDR2 FQNNGV. CDR3 length: 14 residues. CDR3 in DNA: TGTGCCAGCAGCTCCGGAACAGGGAATAACATTCAGTGCTTC. It yields the protein CASSSGTGNNIQCF.

The chain links TRBV11-1 to TRBJ2-7; 8 positions match TRBD1. The CDR3 covers 15 residues. After removal of 7 bases from V and 3 bases from J, the junction contained 11 bases not matched to a gene. Germline V CDR1 and CDR2: SGHAT, FQDESV (reference sequence). CDR3 residues: CASIPEGQANYEQYF. The CDR3 DNA follows: TGTGCCAGCATCCCGGAGGGACAGGCAAACTACGAGCAGTACTTC.

With regard to this clonotype: A much larger clone sits a single nucleotide away, making a read error possible. The chain uses TRBV28 and TRBJ2-5; perhaps TRBD1 as D (6 bases). The CDR3 is 16 residues long. The germline V gene has CDR1 MDHEN and CDR2 SYDVKM. DNA of the CDR3: TGTGCCAGCAGTCCCCCTACCCCGACAGGTTGGGAGACCCAGCACTTC. This encodes CASSPPTPTGWETQHF.

Regarding this clonotype: One end of the junction does not line up with germline, which may come from a read error. The V gene is TRBV4-1, the J gene TRBJ2-5; D is perhaps TRBD2 (5 bases). Looked up from germline, CDR1 is MGHRA and CDR2 is YSYEKL. The CDR3 totals 13 residues. CDR3 in amino acids: CTSSSGLQETQYF. The CDR3 DNA reads as TGCACCAGCAGCAGCGGACTGCAAGAGACCCAGTACTTC.

This clonotype was found once. The junction does not match germline at one end; this may be a read error. The chain carries TRBV5-1 and TRBJ2-7; no clear D gene. Germline values: CDR1 SGHRS, CDR2 YFSETQ. The length of the CDR3 is 12 residues. CDR3 loop: CACRHTDDERYF. As DNA, the CDR3 is TGCGCCTGCAGACATACCGACGACGAGCGATACTTC.

In regard to this clonotype: The junction departs from the called germline gene at one end, perhaps through a read error. V usage is TRBV6-2 or TRBV6-3 and J usage is TRBJ2-1; 11 bases are shared with TRBD2. The CDR3 loop spans 15 amino acids. Germline V gene data show CDR1 as MNHEY and CDR2 as SVGEGT. For the CDR3, the DNA is TGTGCCAGCAACCCAAGAATAGCGGGAGGGGATGAGCAGTTCTTT. This encodes CASNPRIAGGDEQFF.

As for this clonotype: Since no conserved phenylalanine or tryptophan closes the CDR3, a read error is the likely cause. The chain uses TRBV7-9 and TRBJ2-7; possible D gene TRBD2, 5 bases. Trimming pared 7 bases from V and 6 bases from J, leaving 19 bases between. Per germline, CDR1 SEHNR and CDR2 FQNEAQ (reference sequence). The CDR3 contains 14 residues. CDR3: CASNKDLEAREQYL. The CDR3 DNA reads TGTGCCAGCAATAAGGACTTGGAGGCTCGCGAGCAGTACCTC.

A remark on this clonotype: Germline is not matched at one junction end, which may reflect a read error. The rearrangement joins TRBV24-1 to TRBJ2-6, with a weak D call TRBD2 (5 bases). The CDR3 runs to 15 residues. The germline gives CDR1 KGHDR, CDR2 SFDVKD. CDR3: CVTSARDSGANVLTF. CDR3 in DNA: TGTGTCACCAGTGCCCGGGACTCTGGGGCCAACGTCCTGACTTTC.

In the case of this clonotype: This clone may be a read error of a much larger clone one base away. This sequence joins TRBV25-1 and TRBJ2-4; 8 bases fit TRBD1. This CDR3 comprises 13 residues. The germline CDR1 and CDR2 sequences are MGHDK and SYGVNS. The CDR3 reads CATTQGAHNIQHF. For the CDR3, the DNA is TGTGCCACCACCCAGGGGGCGCATAACATTCAGCACTTC.

To note about this clonotype: A read error is possible here, since a much larger clone lies one base away. The rearrangement uses TRBV7-9 and TRBJ2-1; 7 nucleotides align to TRBD1. The CDR3 covers 14 residues. Germline V gene data show CDR1 as SEHNR and CDR2 as FQNEAQ (reference sequence). The DNA for the CDR3 is TGTGTCTCACTCGGGCAGGGGGCCTACAATGAGCAGTTCTTC. As protein: CVSLGQGAYNEQFF.

J is TRBJ1-4 and V is TRBV12-3 or TRBV12-4; 8 bases are shared with TRBD1. The CDR3 runs to 18 residues. The ends lost 6 bases at V and 5 bases at J; junction bases unmatched: 17. This chain's CDR3 is CASSPPKSGSGGNEKLFF. The DNA of the CDR3 is TGTGCCAGCAGCCCCCCGAAAAGCGGTTCAGGGGGCAATGAAAAACTGTTTTTT.

Turning to this clonotype: Germline is not matched at one junction end, which may reflect a read error. The chain combines TRBV5-1 with TRBJ2-7; D remains unclear. Per the germline V gene, CDR1 is SGHRS and CDR2 is YFSETQ. The CDR3 has 12 residues. CDR3 sequence (DNA): TGCACCAGCAGAGCTACCGACGACGAGCAGTACTTC. Protein: CTSRATDDEQYF.

The chain is built from TRBV29-1 and TRBJ1-1; D remains ambiguous. In germline, CDR1 is SQVTM, CDR2 ANQGSEA. The CDR3 loop spans 11 amino acids. V was trimmed by 7 bases and J by 1 base, leaving 7 bases between them. CDR3 nucleotide sequence: TGCAGCGCTGATCCGAACACTGAAGCTTTCTTT. It codes for CSADPNTEAFF.

V usage is TRBV6-2 or TRBV6-3 and J usage is TRBJ1-5, with D unclear. Per the germline V gene, CDR1 is MNHEY and CDR2 is SVGEGT. Trimming shortened V by 3 bases and J by 8 bases, and 14 bases separated the two germline ends. The CDR3 loop spans 14 amino acids. CDR3 in amino acids: CASSYRVLDEPQHF. CDR3 in DNA: TGTGCCAGCAGTTATCGGGTCCTAGATGAGCCCCAGCATTTT.

As to this clonotype: Without the conserved terminal phenylalanine or tryptophan, this CDR3 likely stems from a read error. The genes are TRBV29-1 and TRBJ2-3; 13 bases line up with TRBD2. This CDR3 comprises 15 residues. Germline CDR1 SQVTM, CDR2 ANQGSEA. CDR3 loop: CSVRTSGSWKDTQYI. CDR3 coding DNA: TGCAGTGTACGGACTAGCGGGAGTTGGAAAGATACGCAGTATATT.

Points on this clonotype: Sequence at one end of the junction differs from germline and may be a read error. This sequence joins TRBV11-2 and TRBJ2-4; 10 bases map to TRBD1. Looked up from germline, CDR1 is SGHAT and CDR2 is FQNNGV. This CDR3 spans 14 amino acids. The CDR3 loop reads CTGSSGTGDNIQCF. The CDR3 DNA reads as TGTACCGGCAGCTCCGGGACAGGGGATAACATTCAGTGCTTC. Full variable domain (missing parts from reference TRBV11-2 and TRBJ2-4): EAGVAQSPRYKIIEKRQSVAFWCNPISGHATLYWYQQILGQGPKLLIQFQNNGVVDDSQLPKDRFSAERLKGVDSTLKIQPAKLEDSAVYLCTGSSGTGDNIQCFGAGTRLSVL.

Only one count was recorded for this clonotype. The conserved phenylalanine or tryptophan is not found at the CDR3 terminus, so this likely reflects a read error. No DNA is shown, since the ends of the CDR3 on it are uncertain; the CDR3 is the one TCRdb lists. CDR3: CASSRGRNGDNEQLL. The genes are TRBV11-3 and TRBJ2-1; the D segment call TRBD1 is taken from the table without a DNA check. Including both end residues, the CDR3 is 15 amino acids long. Germline V CDR1 and CDR2: SGHNT, YENEEA.

On this clonotype itself: At one of its ends the junction is not consistent with the germline gene, which may arise from a read error. V is TRBV6-6 and J is TRBJ1-5; TRBD1 aligns across 11 bases. CDR1 is MNHNY and CDR2 is SVGAGI in the germline V gene (reference sequence). There are 15 residues in the CDR3. This chain's CDR3 is CARRHRDRGFQPQHF. CDR3 sequence (DNA): TGTGCCCGCAGGCACCGGGACAGGGGGTTTCAGCCCCAGCATTTT.

This clonotype showed up just a few times. The chain is built from TRBV5-5 and TRBJ1-5; the D gene is possibly TRBD1 (6 bases). The CDR3 covers 14 residues. The germline V gene encodes CDR1 SGHKS and CDR2 YYEKEE (reference sequence). With 9 bases removed from V and 6 bases from J, the gap between germline ends came to 19 bases. CDR3 sequence (DNA): TGTGCCAACCACCGGGGGGGCCTACCTCAGCCCCAGCATTTT. This translates into CANHRGGLPQPQHF.

This clonotype was seen a few times. The CDR3 spells CASSYSSGSNQPQHF. The CDR3 region has the DNA TGTGCCAGCAGTTACTCGTCGGGTAGCAATCAGCCCCAGCATTTT. The V gene is TRBV6-5, the J gene TRBJ1-5; D unresolved. This CDR3 is built from 15 residues. The V and J ends lost 0 bases and 0 bases respectively, with 6 bases between them. CDR1 and CDR2 from the germline V gene are MNHEY and SVGAGI.